Each of the 22 T cell receptor beta chains below was sequenced from the same sample in a study of breast tumors, draining lymph nodes, adjacent tissues. One entry per CDR3 protein results from TCRdb running MiXCR on the multiplex PCR reads. This table has about 47,000 distinct CDR3 sequences, under 25% appearing once. The sample comprised breast tumor tissue. These receptors came from a female donor with breast cancer. Some clones in this sample may be carry-over from other donors' samples.

As regards this clonotype: A single base separates this from a much larger clone, so it may be a read error. The chain couples TRBV5-1 to TRBJ2-1, with D perhaps matching TRBD1 (5 bases). Germline V gene data show CDR1 as SGHRS and CDR2 as YFSETQ. The germline V and J ends were trimmed by 4 bases and 7 bases, with 18 bases remaining between them. The CDR3 is 15 amino acids. The DNA for the CDR3 is TGCGCCAGCAGCCTACGGACAAGGGATGGTAATGAGCAGTTCTTC. It translates to CASSLRTRDGNEQFF.

This clonotype was counted at least ten times. The chain couples TRBV6-1 to TRBJ2-7, with D unclear. Trimming took off 5 bases at V and 7 bases at J, with 12 bases between the two ends. Germline CDR1 reads MNHNS; CDR2 reads SASEGT. The CDR3 has 12 residues. The DNA of the CDR3 is TGTGCCAGCAGTTTGACCCAGCGAGAGCAGTACTTC. Its translation: CASSLTQREQYF.

This clonotype was seen ten or more times. This rearrangement joins TRBV18 to TRBJ1-4; 7 bases match TRBD1. CDR1 and CDR2 from the germline V gene are KGHSH and LQKENI. V shed 1 base and J 5 bases; nucleotides not matched to a gene: 1. This CDR3 contains 14 residues. CDR3 DNA sequence: TGTGCCAGCTCACCACGGGACAGAAATGAAAAACTGTTTTTT. Translated, it gives CASSPRDRNEKLFF. The full variable domain, in which reference TRBV18 and TRBJ1-4 provide the parts outside the CDR3, is NAGVMQNPRHLVRRRGQEARLRCSPMKGHSHVYWYRQLPEEGLKFMVYLQKENIIDESGMPKERFSAEFPKEGPSILRIQQVVRGDSAAYFCASSPRDRNEKLFFGSGTQLSVL.

This chain links TRBV4-2 with TRBJ2-1; D call uncertain. The CDR3 has 13 residues. Trimming left V 1 base short and J 8 bases short, with 9 bases between. Germline V gives CDR1 LGHNA, CDR2 YNFKEQ. CDR3 sequence: CASSQASRDEQFF. DNA of the CDR3: TGTGCCAGCAGCCAAGCTTCTCGAGATGAGCAGTTCTTC.

The chain has TRBV20-1 and TRBJ2-2; D is possibly TRBD2 (5 bases). Germline assignment: CDR1 DFQATT and CDR2 SNEGSKA (reference sequence). CDR3 length equals 15 residues. V lost 0 bases, J lost 2 bases, and 10 bases lay in between. The CDR3 bases are TGCAGTGCTAGAGATTCTAGCTACAACACCGGGGAGCTGTTTTTT. Protein: CSARDSSYNTGELFF.

This sequence joins TRBV10-3 and TRBJ2-1; 9 bases agree with TRBD2. CDR3 size: 12 residues. Germline assignment: CDR1 ENHRY and CDR2 SYGVKD. V dropped 5 bases and J dropped 10; count of bases not matched to a gene: 3. CDR3 coding DNA: TGTGCCATCAGTAGCGGGGGGTTGGAGCAGTTCTTC. Its protein product is CAISSGGLEQFF.

With respect to this clonotype: This clone may be a read error of a much larger clone one base away. This chain uses TRBV2 with TRBJ1-2; 7 bases align to TRBD1. The junction had 4 bases not matched to a gene; V was cut back by 4 bases and J by 5 bases. In germline, CDR1 is SNHLY, CDR2 FYNNEI. The CDR3 extends over 13 amino acids. CDR3 region: CASSVEGAYGYTF. The CDR3 DNA reads as TGTGCCAGCAGTGTCGAGGGGGCGTATGGCTACACCTTC.

This clonotype was picked up many times. The rearrangement links TRBV2 to TRBJ2-2; D could derive from TRBD1 or TRBD2 (7 bases each). V lost 4 bases and J 1 base, leaving 13 bases between the germline ends. The germline V gene encodes CDR1 SNHLY and CDR2 FYNNEI. This CDR3 has 16 residues. The CDR3 loop reads CASSAQGTKNTGELFF. The CDR3 bases are TGTGCCAGCAGTGCACAGGGGACTAAGAACACCGGGGAGCTGTTTTTT. Full variable domain (outside the CDR3, taken from reference TRBV2 and TRBJ2-2): EPEVTQTPSHQVTQMGQEVILRCVPISNHLYFYWYRQILGQKVEFLVSFYNNEISEKSEIFDDQFSVERPDGSNFTLKIRSTKLEDSAMYFCASSAQGTKNTGELFFGEGSRLTVL.

This clonotype was seen many times. The genes are TRBV10-3 and TRBJ2-7; 11 nucleotides agree with TRBD1. Germline CDR1 and CDR2: ENHRY and SYGVKD. V lost 4 bases to trimming and J lost 2 bases; unmatched junction nucleotides: 1. This CDR3 is 14 amino acids long. The CDR3 sequence is CAISGTGGTYEQYF. CDR3 nucleotides: TGTGCCATCAGTGGGACAGGGGGCACCTACGAGCAGTACTTC.

The table lists this clonotype with many counts. This rearrangement joins TRBV5-1 to TRBJ2-3; 11 nucleotides match TRBD2. The CDR3 loop spans 16 amino acids. Germline assignment: CDR1 SGHRS and CDR2 YFSETQ. V dropped 8 bases and J dropped 0; count of bases not matched to a gene: 8. DNA of the CDR3: TGCGCCAGTAATCCGGGACTAGCGGCTAGCACAGATACGCAGTATTTT. Amino acids: CASNPGLAASTDTQYF. Combining the CDR3 with reference TRBV5-1 and TRBJ2-3 gives the whole variable domain KAGVTQTPRYLIKTRGQQVTLSCSPISGHRSVSWYQQTPGQGLQFLFEYFSETQRNKGNFPGRFSGRQFSNSRSEMNVSTLELGDSALYLCASNPGLAASTDTQYFGPGTRLTVL.

This clonotype has at least ten counts. This rearrangement joins TRBV30 to TRBJ2-1; D uncertain. Per the germline V gene, CDR1 is GTSNPN and CDR2 is SVGIG (reference sequence). CDR3 size: 12 residues. Trimming left V 1 base short and J 3 bases short, with 4 bases between. CDR3 amino acids: CAWSALYNEQFF. DNA for the CDR3: TGTGCCTGGAGTGCTCTCTACAATGAGCAGTTCTTC.

This clonotype was seen a few times. The chain has TRBV3-1 and TRBJ2-2; D perhaps matches TRBD1 (5 bases). This CDR3 has 18 amino acids. V was pared by 0 bases and J by 7 bases, with 21 bases between. Germline values: CDR1 LGHDT, CDR2 YNNKEL (reference sequence). Here the CDR3 reads CASSQDARRGFNGGELFF. DNA of the CDR3: TGTGCCAGCAGCCAAGACGCGAGAAGGGGCTTTAACGGCGGGGAGCTGTTTTTT. The whole variable domain, remainder taken from reference TRBV3-1 and TRBJ2-2, is DTAVSQTPKYLVTQMGNDKSIKCEQNLGHDTMYWYKQDSKKFLKIMFSYNNKELIINETVPNRFSPKSPDKAHLNLHINSLELGDSAVYFCASSQDARRGFNGGELFFGEGSRLTVL.

Many counts were recorded for this clonotype. The chain carries TRBV5-6 and TRBJ2-7, with D possibly called TRBD1 or TRBD2 (5 bases each). Trimming left V 0 bases short and J 3 bases short, with 13 bases between. Germline V gives CDR1 SGHDT, CDR2 YYEEEE. This CDR3 is built from 15 residues. Here the CDR3 reads CASSLEGTTHYEQYF. The CDR3 nucleotides read TGTGCCAGCAGCTTGGAAGGGACGACACACTACGAGCAGTACTTC.

This clonotype came up many times. This chain uses TRBV10-2 with TRBJ2-3; D gene ambiguous. The germline V gene encodes CDR1 WSHSY and CDR2 SAAADI. Trimming stripped 6 bases from V and 5 bases from J, with 9 bases between. The CDR3 spans 12 residues. The CDR3 sequence: CASRHIGDTQYF. The CDR3 DNA reads TGCGCCAGCAGGCACATAGGAGATACGCAGTATTTT.

This clonotype was seen ten or more times. This chain connects TRBV7-9 to TRBJ2-7, with TRBD1 matching over 7 bases. Germline CDR1 reads SEHNR; CDR2 reads FQNEAQ (reference sequence). The CDR3 spans 18 residues. The V and J ends lost 5 bases and 3 bases, in that order; junction bases with no gene match: 19. CDR3 sequence (DNA): TGTGCCAGCAGCCCGAAAATCCGGGACAGACCGCTAAACTACGAGCAGTACTTC. Translated: CASSPKIRDRPLNYEQYF.

Ten or more counts support this clonotype. The chain recombines TRBV24-1 with TRBJ2-7; 10 bases are shared with TRBD1. CDR1 is KGHDR, CDR2 SFDVKD, per germline. J lost 2 bases, V lost 6 bases, and 3 bases had no gene match. The CDR3 is 14 amino acids. The chain's CDR3 is CATSSGTGAYEQYF. The DNA of the CDR3 is TGTGCCACCAGTTCCGGGACAGGGGCCTACGAGCAGTACTTC.

This clonotype was counted once. The chain employs TRBV6-1 and TRBJ1-2; no reliable D call. The CDR3 is 13 amino acids. Trimming left V 10 bases short and J 0 bases short, with 12 bases between. Germline V gene sequence: CDR1 MNHNS, CDR2 SASEGT. DNA of the CDR3: TGTGCCATCCGGACGGAGACTAACTATGGCTACACCTTC. Its translation is CAIRTETNYGYTF.

This clonotype showed up many times. The chain links TRBV10-3 to TRBJ1-3; 7 bases match TRBD1. Germline loops: CDR1 ENHRY, CDR2 SYGVKD. After removal of 2 bases from V and 0 bases from J, the junction contained 4 bases not matched to a gene. The CDR3 is made up of 16 amino acids. CDR3 in DNA: TGTGCCATCAGTGAGCGGGACAGTGGCTCTGGAAACACCATATATTTT. Protein product: CAISERDSGSGNTIYF.

This clonotype occurred many times. This chain joins TRBV10-1 and TRBJ2-3; 8 bases map to TRBD1. The germline CDR1 and CDR2 sequences are WNHNN and SYGVQD (reference sequence). The CDR3 totals 14 residues. V was pared by 10 bases and J by 3 bases, with 9 bases of the junction left unmatched. The CDR3 reads CATSDRERTDTQYF. In DNA, the CDR3 is TGCGCCACCTCGGACAGGGAGAGGACAGATACGCAGTATTTT.

This clonotype was detected ten times or more. The V call is TRBV7-3, the J call TRBJ2-3; unclear D gene. In germline, CDR1 is SGHTA, CDR2 FQGTGA. The V gene lost 1 base and the J gene lost 6 bases, with 14 bases spanning the gap. This CDR3 region has 15 residues. CDR3 in amino acids: CASSLSPLTRDTQYF. CDR3 nucleotide sequence: TGTGCCAGCAGCTTAAGTCCACTAACGAGGGATACGCAGTATTTT.

This clonotype was seen ten or more times. V usage is TRBV7-6 and J usage is TRBJ2-7; 10 positions match TRBD1. The CDR3 is 16 amino acids. From germline, CDR1 is SGHVS and CDR2 FNYEAQ. The J segment lost 3 bases and the V segment lost 2 bases, leaving 7 bases of the junction unmatched. The CDR3 nucleotides read TGTGCCAGCAGCTTACGGGGGACAGGGGAGGGCTACGAGCAGTACTTC. Translated: CASSLRGTGEGYEQYF.

The J gene is TRBJ1-2, the V gene TRBV7-3, with TRBD1 matching 8 bases. This CDR3 region has 17 residues. V lost 5 bases and J lost 6; bases outside the gene matches: 17. In germline, CDR1 is SGHTA, CDR2 FQGTGA. The CDR3 region has the DNA TGTGCCAGCAGCCTAATGCCCTCCGGGACAGGCGGAAATGGCTACACCTTC. Translating gives CASSLMPSGTGGNGYTF. Drawing the rest from reference TRBV7-3 and TRBJ1-2, the complete variable domain is GAGVSQTPSNKVTEKGKYVELRCDPISGHTALYWYRQSLGQGPEFLIYFQGTGAADDSGLPNDRFFAVRPEGSVSTLKIQRTERGDSAVYLCASSLMPSGTGGNGYTFGSGTRLTVV.